The 21 T cell receptor beta chains reported below all come from one sample, sequenced in a study of regulatory T cells in long-lasting Graves disease. Regarding time point: newly diagnosed GD, antithyroid drugs for less than 3 months. PBMCs provided the RNA from which the TCR library was made. Assembly of TCR beta libraries relied on iRepertoire HTBI primers together with Arm-PCR of CDR3 regions. TCRdb re-analysed the multiplex PCR reads in MiXCR, keeping a single row per CDR3 protein. The sample has roughly 610,000 distinct CDR3 sequences, roughly 15% seen once. These records were also assigned to another study, of T cells in Graves' hyperthyroidism and ophthalmopathy.

This material consisted of peripheral blood mononuclear cells (PBMCs), taken at new diagnosis, from a patient treated with antithyroid drugs. Receptors were obtained from a woman in her twenties or thirties with Graves disease.

V is TRBV4-1 and J is TRBJ1-5; 7 nucleotides align to TRBD1. Germline V lookup: CDR1 MGHRA, CDR2 YSYEKL. The CDR3 totals 18 residues. Trimming cost V 4 bases and J 0 bases; bases outside gene matches: 12. The CDR3 region is CASSLTGAGPSSNQPQHF. Written as DNA, the CDR3 is TGCGCCAGCAGCCTAACAGGGGCGGGGCCGAGTAGCAATCAGCCCCAGCATTTT.

This clonotype has ten or more counts. This rearrangement joins TRBV12-3 or TRBV12-4 to TRBJ1-1; D unclear. V lost 7 bases, J lost 1 base, and 16 bases lay in between. The CDR3 contains 15 residues. CDR3 sequence (DNA): TGTGCCAGCACAATCGCGGTACGGCCGAACACTGAAGCTTTCTTT. It specifies CASTIAVRPNTEAFF.

This chain connects TRBV9 to TRBJ1-3, with D perhaps TRBD1 (5 bases). The V gene lost 0 bases and the J gene lost 3 bases, with 10 bases spanning the gap. This CDR3 comprises 15 residues. CDR1 is SGDLS, CDR2 YYNGEE, per germline. CDR3 nucleotides: TGTGCCAGCAGCGTAGAGTGGGGCGGTGGAAACACCATATATTTT. Amino acid sequence: CASSVEWGGGNTIYF.

This clonotype has at least ten counts. V and J are TRBV30 and TRBJ2-7; D is possibly TRBD1 (5 bases). V lost 2 bases and J 2 bases, leaving 7 bases between the germline ends. The CDR3 covers 12 residues. The germline V gene has CDR1 GTSNPN and CDR2 SVGIG (reference sequence). CDR3 in amino acids: CAWSRGPYEQYF. Here the CDR3 DNA reads TGTGCCTGGAGTAGGGGCCCCTACGAGCAGTACTTC.

This sequence joins TRBV6-2 or TRBV6-3 and TRBJ2-2, with 7 bases that match TRBD1. With V trimmed by 0 bases and J by 5 bases, 6 bases remained unmatched. CDR1 MNHEY and CDR2 SVGEGT come from the germline V gene. This CDR3 has 16 amino acids. CDR3 sequence reads: CASSYSIGGSTGELFF. In DNA, the CDR3 is TGTGCCAGCAGTTACTCGATAGGGGGCAGTACCGGGGAGCTGTTTTTT.

This clonotype was seen ten or more times. The V call is TRBV30, the J call TRBJ1-1, with TRBD1 as a possible D gene (5 bases). The germline CDR1 and CDR2 sequences are GTSNPN and SVGIG (reference sequence). This CDR3 spans 11 amino acids. V lost 4 bases to trimming and J lost 11 bases, with 14 bases between them. The CDR3 loop reads CAWKMGPRAFF. The CDR3 DNA follows: TGTGCCTGGAAAATGGGGCCGAGGGCTTTCTTT.

This clonotype was counted ten times or more. The V gene is TRBV2, the J gene TRBJ2-7, with unresolved D. Germline V gene lookup returns CDR1 SNHLY and CDR2 FYNNEI. The CDR3 totals 15 residues. Trimming removed 4 bases at V and 0 bases at J, with 13 bases between. CDR3 in DNA: TGTGCCAGCAGTGGGCGGATCATTAGCTCCTACGAGCAGTACTTC. Its translation is CASSGRIISSYEQYF.

This clonotype showed up just a few times. V gene TRBV27 combines with J gene TRBJ2-3, with 12 bases aligning to TRBD2. CDR1 MNHEY and CDR2 SMNVEV come from the germline V gene (reference sequence). The CDR3 loop spans 15 amino acids. V lost 6 bases, J lost 5 bases, and 6 bases stayed unmatched. In DNA form, the CDR3 reads TGTGCCAGCAGCGGACTAGCGGGATTCAAAGATACGCAGTATTTT. It specifies CASSGLAGFKDTQYF.

A word on this clonotype: A much bigger clone sits one base away, suggesting this may be a read error. This chain uses TRBV12-3 or TRBV12-4 with TRBJ1-5, with D unclear. V was clipped by 4 bases and J by 4 bases, with 17 bases between them. CDR3 length: 16 amino acids. In nucleotides, the CDR3 is TGTGCCAGCAGTTCTCGGCTGTTTGGTGGGAATCAGCCCCAGCATTTT. This encodes CASSSRLFGGNQPQHF.

This chain connects TRBV19 to TRBJ2-7; D possibly corresponds to TRBD2 (6 bases). The V and J ends lost 4 bases and 2 bases respectively, with 15 bases between them. The germline V gene encodes CDR1 LNHDA and CDR2 SQIVND (reference sequence). This CDR3 spans 15 amino acids. The CDR3 here is CASSKGSAGTYEQYF. Written as DNA, the CDR3 is TGTGCCAGTAGTAAAGGCTCCGCGGGAACCTACGAGCAGTACTTC. Based on the CDR3 plus reference TRBV19 and TRBJ2-7, the full variable domain is DGGITQSPKYLFRKEGQNVTLSCEQNLNHDAMYWYRQDPGQGLRLIYYSQIVNDFQKGDIAEGYSVSREKKESFPLTVTSAQKNPTAFYLCASSKGSAGTYEQYFGPGTRLTVT.

This clonotype was recorded a few times. CDR3 sequence reads: CASSLGMGPDTQYF. The CDR3, as DNA: TGTGCCAGCAGCTTAGGCATGGGGCCAGATACGCAGTATTTT. The chain combines TRBV11-2 with TRBJ2-3, with D tentatively TRBD1 (5 bases). V was clipped by 1 base and J by 4 bases, with 9 bases between them. From germline, CDR1 is SGHAT and CDR2 FQNNGV. This CDR3 contains 14 residues.

The sample holds many counts of this clonotype. This chain joins TRBV7-9 and TRBJ1-6; 8 positions match TRBD1. The germline gives CDR1 SEHNR, CDR2 FQNEAQ (reference sequence). The junction had 4 bases not matched to a gene; V was cut back by 5 bases and J by 7 bases. The CDR3 has 14 amino acids. The CDR3: CASSPTGVNSPLHF. In nucleotides, the CDR3 is TGTGCCAGCAGCCCGACAGGGGTGAATTCACCCCTCCACTTT.

The chain is built from TRBV28 and TRBJ2-7; D is uncertain. There are 11 residues in the CDR3. V lost 7 bases, J lost 0 bases, and 4 bases lay in between. Looked up from germline, CDR1 is MDHEN and CDR2 is SYDVKM. The CDR3 sequence is CASKVSYEQYF. CDR3 sequence (DNA): TGTGCCAGCAAGGTCTCCTACGAGCAGTACTTC.

This clonotype was found many times. The chain recombines TRBV2 with TRBJ2-2; D gene uncertain. Germline assignment: CDR1 SNHLY and CDR2 FYNNEI. This CDR3 is 15 amino acids long. V dropped 7 bases and J dropped 6 bases, with 18 bases sitting between them. The CDR3 loop is CASKSVDKSPGELFF. CDR3 bases: TGTGCCAGCAAAAGCGTCGACAAGAGTCCCGGGGAGCTGTTTTTT. The whole variable domain, remainder taken from reference TRBV2 and TRBJ2-2, is EPEVTQTPSHQVTQMGQEVILRCVPISNHLYFYWYRQILGQKVEFLVSFYNNEISEKSEIFDDQFSVERPDGSNFTLKIRSTKLEDSAMYFCASKSVDKSPGELFFGEGSRLTVL.

V usage is TRBV12-3 or TRBV12-4 and J usage is TRBJ2-7, with a possible D match to TRBD1 (5 bases). Trimming took off 4 bases at V and 4 bases at J, with 17 bases between the two ends. This CDR3 has 15 amino acids. The CDR3 DNA is TGTGCCAGCAGTTCCACTGGGATAGGGGCGTACGAGCAGTACTTC. Its translation is CASSSTGIGAYEQYF.

This clonotype was seen repeatedly, ten times or more. The chain employs TRBV19 and TRBJ1-1; tentatively, D is TRBD1 (5 bases). The CDR3 loop spans 15 amino acids. Germline CDR1 and CDR2: LNHDA and SQIVND (reference sequence). V was cut by 5 bases and J by 3 bases, with 16 bases left in between. The CDR3 bases are TGTGCCAGTAGTCGGCAGGGAAAGGTTGACACTGAAGCTTTCTTT. It encodes CASSRQGKVDTEAFF. Looking up the rest from reference TRBV19 and TRBJ1-1 gives the full variable domain: DGGITQSPKYLFRKEGQNVTLSCEQNLNHDAMYWYRQDPGQGLRLIYYSQIVNDFQKGDIAEGYSVSREKKESFPLTVTSAQKNPTAFYLCASSRQGKVDTEAFFGQGTRLTVV.

This chain connects TRBV20-1 to TRBJ2-3, with D possibly TRBD1 on 6 matching bases. Germline V CDR1 and CDR2: DFQATT, SNEGSKA (reference sequence). V lost 0 bases and J lost 4, with 17 bases in between. The CDR3 is 16 amino acids. The CDR3 loop is CSARDEDQGPADTQYF. In DNA form, the CDR3 reads TGCAGTGCTAGAGATGAGGATCAGGGGCCCGCAGATACGCAGTATTTT.

This clonotype occurred many times. This chain uses TRBV6-2 or TRBV6-3 with TRBJ2-4; D might be TRBD1 (6 bases). This CDR3 is built from 17 residues. The V end lost 3 bases, the J end lost 0 bases, and 15 bases lay between the germline ends. Germline V CDR1 and CDR2: MNHEY, SVGEGT. This CDR3 is CASSYTGQNLAKNIQYF. CDR3 nucleotides: TGTGCCAGCAGTTATACCGGACAGAACCTAGCCAAAAACATTCAGTACTTC.

This clonotype appeared many times. V and J are TRBV20-1 and TRBJ1-5; D uncertain. Looked up from germline, CDR1 is DFQATT and CDR2 is SNEGSKA (reference sequence). V was shortened by 0 bases and J by 4 bases, with 10 bases between the two germline ends. The CDR3 length is 14 residues. The CDR3 sequence: CSARDPTWNQPQHF. The CDR3 DNA reads as TGCAGTGCTAGAGACCCGACGTGGAATCAGCCCCAGCATTTT.

The rearrangement joins TRBV12-3 or TRBV12-4 to TRBJ1-5; 9 bases are a match to TRBD1. The CDR3 is 13 amino acids. The ends lost 5 bases at V and 6 bases at J; junction bases unmatched: 2. The chain's CDR3 is CASSTGGIQPQHF. CDR3 bases: TGTGCCAGCAGTACAGGGGGCATTCAGCCCCAGCATTTT.

This clonotype was seen ten or more times. An end of the junction differs from the germline gene, which may be a read error. The J gene is TRBJ2-5, the V gene TRBV5-1, with D possibly called TRBD1 or TRBD2 (5 bases each). The CDR3 sequence is 12 residues long. Germline V CDR1 and CDR2: SGHRS, YFSETQ. The CDR3 loop is CASRRDQETQYF. The CDR3 DNA is TGCGCCAGCAGACGGGACCAGGAGACCCAGTACTTC. The variable domain in full, completed from reference TRBV5-1 and TRBJ2-5, reads KAGVTQTPRYLIKTRGQQVTLSCSPISGHRSVSWYQQTPGQGLQFLFEYFSETQRNKGNFPGRFSGRQFSNSRSEMNVSTLELGDSALYLCASRRDQETQYFGPGTRLLVL.